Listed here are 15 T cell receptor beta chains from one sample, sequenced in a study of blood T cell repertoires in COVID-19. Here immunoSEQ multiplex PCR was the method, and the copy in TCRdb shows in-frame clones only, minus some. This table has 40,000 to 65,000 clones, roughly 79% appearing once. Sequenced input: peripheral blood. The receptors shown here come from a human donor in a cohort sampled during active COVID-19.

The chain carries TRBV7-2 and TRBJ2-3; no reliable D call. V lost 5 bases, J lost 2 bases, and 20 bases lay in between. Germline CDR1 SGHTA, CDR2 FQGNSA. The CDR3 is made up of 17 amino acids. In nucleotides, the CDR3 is TGTGCCAGCAGCCGCCGAATCTCGCGCGATTACACAGATACGCAGTATTTT. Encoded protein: CASSRRISRDYTDTQYF.

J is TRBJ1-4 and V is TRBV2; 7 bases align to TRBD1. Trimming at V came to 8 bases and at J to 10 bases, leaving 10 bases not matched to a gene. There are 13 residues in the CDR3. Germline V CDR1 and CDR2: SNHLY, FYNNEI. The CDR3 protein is CASWERGQGKLFF. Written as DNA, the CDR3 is TGTGCCAGCTGGGAAAGGGGGCAAGGAAAACTGTTTTTT. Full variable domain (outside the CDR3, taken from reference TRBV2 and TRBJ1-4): EPEVTQTPSHQVTQMGQEVILRCVPISNHLYFYWYRQILGQKVEFLVSFYNNEISEKSEIFDDQFSVERPDGSNFTLKIRSTKLEDSAMYFCASWERGQGKLFFGSGTQLSVL.

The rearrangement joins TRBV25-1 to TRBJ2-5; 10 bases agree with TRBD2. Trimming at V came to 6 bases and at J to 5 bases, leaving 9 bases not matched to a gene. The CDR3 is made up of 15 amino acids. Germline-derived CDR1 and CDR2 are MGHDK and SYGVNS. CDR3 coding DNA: TGTGCCAGCAGCGATCTTAGCGGGGGGCTGGAGACCCAGTACTTC. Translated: CASSDLSGGLETQYF.

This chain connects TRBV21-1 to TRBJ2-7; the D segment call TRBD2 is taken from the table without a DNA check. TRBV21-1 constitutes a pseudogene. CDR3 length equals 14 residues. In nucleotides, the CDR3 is TGTGCCAGCAGCAACCGGGACTATACCTACGAGCAGTACTTC. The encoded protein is CASSNRDYTYEQYF.

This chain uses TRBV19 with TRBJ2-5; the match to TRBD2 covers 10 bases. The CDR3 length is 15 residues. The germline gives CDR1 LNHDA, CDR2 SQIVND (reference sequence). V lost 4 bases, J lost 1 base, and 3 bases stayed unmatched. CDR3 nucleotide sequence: TGTGCCAGTAGTACTAGCGGGGGTTCCCAAGAGACCCAGTACTTC. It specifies CASSTSGGSQETQYF.

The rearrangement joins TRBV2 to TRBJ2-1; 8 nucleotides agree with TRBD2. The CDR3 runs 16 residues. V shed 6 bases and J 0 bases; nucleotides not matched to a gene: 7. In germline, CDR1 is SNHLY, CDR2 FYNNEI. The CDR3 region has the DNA TGTGCCAGCAGCCGGGCGGGGGGTAGCTCCTACAATGAGCAGTTCTTC. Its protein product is CASSRAGGSSYNEQFF.

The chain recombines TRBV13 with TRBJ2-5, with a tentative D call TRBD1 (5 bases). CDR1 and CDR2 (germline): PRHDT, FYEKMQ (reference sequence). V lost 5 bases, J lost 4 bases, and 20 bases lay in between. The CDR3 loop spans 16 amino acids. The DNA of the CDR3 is TGTGCCAGCAGCAGTAGGACACAAGACCTTCTAGAGACCCAGTACTTC. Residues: CASSSRTQDLLETQYF.

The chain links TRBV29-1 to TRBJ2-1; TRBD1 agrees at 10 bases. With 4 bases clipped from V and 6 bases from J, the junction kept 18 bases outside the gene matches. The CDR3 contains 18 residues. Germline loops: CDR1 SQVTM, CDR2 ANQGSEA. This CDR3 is CSVGRDRGQPPTSNEQFF. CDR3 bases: TGCAGCGTTGGAAGGGACAGGGGCCAACCTCCGACTTCCAATGAGCAGTTCTTC.

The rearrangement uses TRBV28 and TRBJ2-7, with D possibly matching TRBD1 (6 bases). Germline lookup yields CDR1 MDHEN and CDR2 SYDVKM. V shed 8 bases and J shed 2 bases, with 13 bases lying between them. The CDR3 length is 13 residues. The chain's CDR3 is CASFDRSAYEQYF. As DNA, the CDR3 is TGTGCCAGCTTTGACAGGTCGGCCTACGAGCAGTACTTC.

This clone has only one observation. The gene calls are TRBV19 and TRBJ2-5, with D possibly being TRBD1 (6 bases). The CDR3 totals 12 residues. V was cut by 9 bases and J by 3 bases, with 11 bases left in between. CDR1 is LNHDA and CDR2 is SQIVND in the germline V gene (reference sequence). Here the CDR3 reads CASVQGKETQYF. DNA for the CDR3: TGTGCCAGCGTACAGGGAAAAGAGACCCAGTACTTC.

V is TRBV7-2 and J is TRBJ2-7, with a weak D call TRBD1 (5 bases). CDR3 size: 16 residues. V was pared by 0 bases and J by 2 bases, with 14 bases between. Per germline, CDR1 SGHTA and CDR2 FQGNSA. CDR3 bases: TGTGCCAGCAGCTTAGCGGAACAGCCCAGGGCCTACGAGCAGTACTTC. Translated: CASSLAEQPRAYEQYF.

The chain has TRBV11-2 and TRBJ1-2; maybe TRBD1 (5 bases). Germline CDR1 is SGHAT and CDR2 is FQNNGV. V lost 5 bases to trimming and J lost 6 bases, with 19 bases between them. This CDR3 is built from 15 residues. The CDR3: CASSIPSIGGDGYTF. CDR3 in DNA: TGTGCCAGCAGCATCCCGTCGATAGGAGGGGATGGCTACACCTTC.

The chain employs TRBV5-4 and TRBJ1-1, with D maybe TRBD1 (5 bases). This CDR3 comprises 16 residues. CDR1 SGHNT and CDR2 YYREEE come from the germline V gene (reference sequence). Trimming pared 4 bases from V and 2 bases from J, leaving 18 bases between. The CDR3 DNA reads TGTGCCAGCAGCCTTCCCCGGACCGACAGAAACACTGAAGCTTTCTTT. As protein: CASSLPRTDRNTEAFF.

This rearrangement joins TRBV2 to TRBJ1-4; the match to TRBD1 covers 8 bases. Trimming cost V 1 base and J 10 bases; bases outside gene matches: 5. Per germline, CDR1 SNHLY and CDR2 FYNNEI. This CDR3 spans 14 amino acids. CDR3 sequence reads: CASSEGTGFGKLFF. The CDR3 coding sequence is TGTGCCAGCAGTGAAGGGACAGGGTTCGGAAAACTGTTTTTT.

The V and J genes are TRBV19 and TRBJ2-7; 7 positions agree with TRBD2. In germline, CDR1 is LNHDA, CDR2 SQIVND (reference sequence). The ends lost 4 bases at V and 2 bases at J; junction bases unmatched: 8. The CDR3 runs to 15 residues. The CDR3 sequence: CASSKSGTTTYEQYF. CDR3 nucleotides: TGTGCCAGTAGTAAATCCGGGACTACCACCTACGAGCAGTACTTC.